These 30 T cell receptor beta chains came from one sample sequenced in a study of early T cells in non-severe SARS-CoV-2 infection. TCRdb fed the 5' RACE reads into MiXCR, producing one record per CDR3 protein. This table has about 30,000 distinct CDR3 sequences, 5.5% to 6% appearing once. Sequenced sample: whole blood. The receptors derive from an adult who was a healthcare worker with PCR-confirmed SARS-CoV-2 infection or an uninfected control (not recorded which).

This clonotype was recorded at least ten times. This rearrangement joins TRBV6-5 to TRBJ2-6, with D unclear. The CDR3 covers 17 residues. Trimming left V 4 bases short and J 0 bases short, with 13 bases between. CDR1 is MNHEY and CDR2 is SVGAGI in the germline V gene. This CDR3 is CASSSRTFRSGANVLTF. The CDR3 DNA is TGTGCCAGCAGTTCCCGGACCTTCCGCTCTGGGGCCAACGTCCTGACTTTC.

This clonotype was seen at least ten times. V and J are TRBV5-4 and TRBJ1-2; weak D call: TRBD1 (5 bases). Deletions cut 3 bases from V and 5 bases from J, with 8 bases between. Looked up from germline, CDR1 is SGHNT and CDR2 is YYREEE (reference sequence). This CDR3 region has 12 residues. The CDR3 is CASSSDTYGYTF. In nucleotides, the CDR3 is TGTGCCAGCAGCTCGGACACATATGGCTACACCTTC.

This clonotype appeared many times. The rearrangement links TRBV12-3 or TRBV12-4 to TRBJ2-4, with TRBD1 as a possible D gene (5 bases). There are 13 residues in the CDR3. With 5 bases removed from V and 9 bases from J, the gap between germline ends came to 14 bases. CDR3 bases: TGTGCCAGCAGTCCCCGGCAGGGCGGCATTCAGTACTTC. Translated: CASSPRQGGIQYF.

V is TRBV20-1 and J is TRBJ2-4; no clear D. Germline CDR1 is DFQATT and CDR2 is SNEGSKA (reference sequence). V shed 7 bases and J shed 4 bases, with 8 bases lying between them. This CDR3 is 11 amino acids long. CDR3: CSGSEKNIQYF. The CDR3 nucleotides are TGCAGTGGTAGTGAGAAAAACATTCAGTACTTC.

This clonotype was seen repeatedly, ten times or more. The chain combines TRBV2 with TRBJ1-2; 9 bases are shared with TRBD1. Germline assignment: CDR1 SNHLY and CDR2 FYNNEI. V lost 4 bases, J lost 4 bases, and 19 bases stayed unmatched. This CDR3 comprises 19 residues. CDR3 in DNA: TGTGCCAGCAGTGTCTGGGCGGTAACCGGGACAGGGACCGGCTATGGCTACACCTTC. Translation gives CASSVWAVTGTGTGYGYTF.

This clonotype came up many times. The chain employs TRBV6-1 and TRBJ2-5; D perhaps matches TRBD2 (5 bases). V shed 3 bases and J shed 5 bases, with 19 bases lying between them. The CDR3 is 16 amino acids. Germline CDR1 is MNHNS and CDR2 is SASEGT. CDR3 DNA: TGTGCCAGCAGTGATAAGGGCGGACTCCAACGTGAGACCCAGTACTTC. Its protein is CASSDKGGLQRETQYF.

This clonotype came up a few times. The chain recombines TRBV29-1 with TRBJ1-1; TRBD1 matches at 7 bases. The V and J ends lost 6 bases and 2 bases, in that order; junction bases with no gene match: 3. The germline V gene has CDR1 SQVTM and CDR2 ANQGSEA. This CDR3 is built from 12 residues. The CDR3, as DNA: TGCAGCGTCGGGACAGATAACACTGAAGCTTTCTTT. Protein: CSVGTDNTEAFF.

This clonotype was seen repeatedly, ten times or more. This chain joins TRBV30 and TRBJ2-2; D ambiguous. The CDR3 runs to 11 residues. Looked up from germline, CDR1 is GTSNPN and CDR2 is SVGIG (reference sequence). Trimming stripped 4 bases from V and 7 bases from J, with 7 bases between. This CDR3 reads CAWKDIGELFF. The CDR3 DNA follows: TGTGCCTGGAAAGACATCGGGGAGCTGTTTTTT.

This clonotype was counted ten times or more. The chain couples TRBV15 to TRBJ1-6, with D unresolved. This CDR3 has 13 amino acids. The V gene's germline CDR1 is LNHNV and CDR2 YYDKDF (reference sequence). V was clipped by 0 bases and J by 10 bases, with 7 bases between them. The CDR3 sequence: CATSREQTSPLHF. The CDR3, as DNA: TGTGCCACCAGCAGAGAACAGACATCACCCCTCCACTTT.

This chain links TRBV20-1 with TRBJ2-7; D is unclear. Trimming stripped 2 bases from V and 3 bases from J, with 23 bases between. Germline V lookup: CDR1 DFQATT, CDR2 SNEGSKA (reference sequence). The CDR3 has 17 residues. The CDR3 bases are TGCAGTGCTAGAATGGTCGTCCCACTACTCCAAAGCTACGAGCAGTACTTC. This encodes CSARMVVPLLQSYEQYF.

The table lists this clonotype with many counts. This chain uses TRBV24-1 with TRBJ2-1, with D unclear. The V end lost 1 base, the J end lost 7 bases, and 10 bases lay between the germline ends. The CDR3 has 14 amino acids. CDR1 is KGHDR, CDR2 SFDVKD, per germline. The CDR3 DNA follows: TGTGCCACCAGTGATTTTATGGCCGGGAATGAGCAGTTCTTC. Its protein product is CATSDFMAGNEQFF.

This clonotype was detected many times. The chain has TRBV12-3 or TRBV12-4 and TRBJ1-2; no reliable D call. CDR3 length: 13 amino acids. Trimming stripped 4 bases from V and 3 bases from J, with 9 bases between. CDR3 sequence (DNA): TGTGCCAGCAGTTATGACACAGACTATGGCTACACCTTC. Protein: CASSYDTDYGYTF.

This clonotype was counted ten times or more. The V gene is TRBV27, the J gene TRBJ1-2; 12 positions agree with TRBD1. Germline trimming cut 5 bases from V and 4 bases from J; bases unmatched to any gene: 5. Germline CDR1 MNHEY, CDR2 SMNVEV (reference sequence). This CDR3 has 15 residues. The CDR3 nucleotides are TGTGCCAGCAGTAGGGACAGGGGGCCTGGCTATGGCTACACCTTC. It encodes CASSRDRGPGYGYTF.

This clonotype was detected a few times. The gene calls are TRBV24-1 and TRBJ2-7; 7 bases map to TRBD1. The J segment lost 6 bases and the V segment lost 4 bases, leaving 5 bases of the junction unmatched. CDR1 is KGHDR, CDR2 SFDVKD, per germline. The CDR3 totals 13 residues. The CDR3 is CATSDTAGGEQYF. As DNA, the CDR3 is TGTGCCACCAGTGACACAGCAGGGGGCGAGCAGTACTTC.

Ten or more counts support this clonotype. The V and J genes are TRBV30 and TRBJ1-1; D possibly corresponds to TRBD1 (6 bases). Germline values: CDR1 GTSNPN, CDR2 SVGIG (reference sequence). V was pared by 0 bases and J by 11 bases, with 13 bases between. The CDR3 has 12 residues. CDR3 loop: CAWSVGGAVAFF. In nucleotides, the CDR3 is TGTGCCTGGAGTGTTGGGGGGGCTGTGGCTTTCTTT. The variable domain in full, completed from reference TRBV30 and TRBJ1-1, reads SQTIHQWPATLVQPVGSPLSLECTVEGTSNPNLYWYRQAAGRGLQLLFYSVGIGQISSEVPQNLSASRPQDRQFILSSKKLLLSDSGFYLCAWSVGGAVAFFGQGTRLTVV.

This clonotype was seen ten or more times. This chain connects TRBV13 to TRBJ2-1; possibly TRBD2 for D (5 bases). Germline V gives CDR1 PRHDT, CDR2 FYEKMQ (reference sequence). Trimming took off 0 bases at V and 7 bases at J, with 7 bases between the two ends. CDR3 size: 13 residues. The CDR3 nucleotides read TGTGCCAGCAGCTTAGGAAGCGGTAATGAGCAGTTCTTC. This translates into CASSLGSGNEQFF.

This clonotype came up many times. The chain employs TRBV20-1 and TRBJ2-7; 8 positions match TRBD2. Germline CDR1 reads DFQATT; CDR2 reads SNEGSKA (reference sequence). The V gene end was trimmed by 5 bases and the J gene end by 3 bases; junction bases not matched to a gene: 6. CDR3 length: 13 amino acids. CDR3 protein: CSAVAGTRYEQYF. The CDR3 DNA is TGCAGTGCTGTAGCGGGGACGCGCTACGAGCAGTACTTC.

Many counts were recorded for this clonotype. V is TRBV6-5 and J is TRBJ2-2, with D possibly matching TRBD1 (6 bases). Germline V gene sequence: CDR1 MNHEY, CDR2 SVGAGI. CDR3 length: 14 residues. The V and J ends lost 6 bases and 3 bases respectively, with 11 bases between them. In nucleotides, the CDR3 is TGTGCCAGCAGGCAGGGGACGGACACCGGGGAGCTGTTTTTT. Translated, it gives CASRQGTDTGELFF.

This clonotype was seen many times. This chain's CDR3 is CASSGLALQETQYF. The CDR3 DNA sequence: TGTGCCAGCAGCGGACTAGCGCTCCAAGAGACCCAGTACTTC. The rearrangement links TRBV6-1 to TRBJ2-5; 9 nucleotides align to TRBD2. Looked up from germline, CDR1 is MNHNS and CDR2 is SASEGT. This CDR3 is built from 14 residues. After removal of 6 bases from V and 1 base from J, the junction contained 3 bases not matched to a gene.

This clonotype has at least ten counts. This chain connects TRBV5-4 to TRBJ1-2; unclear D gene. V dropped 4 bases and J dropped 9 bases, with 19 bases sitting between them. Germline CDR1 SGHNT, CDR2 YYREEE (reference sequence). The CDR3 totals 14 residues. DNA for the CDR3: TGTGCCAGCAGCCGCGAGGCACTGGCTGGGCGCTACACCTTC. It specifies CASSREALAGRYTF.

Many counts were recorded for this clonotype. This rearrangement joins TRBV6-5 to TRBJ1-6, with 9 bases fitting TRBD1. The V gene end was trimmed by 5 bases and the J gene end by 7 bases; junction bases not matched to a gene: 3. The CDR3 covers 14 residues. Germline CDR1 MNHEY, CDR2 SVGAGI. As DNA, the CDR3 is TGTGCCAGCAGTATGGACAGGGGCAATTCACCCCTCCACTTT. This codes for CASSMDRGNSPLHF.

This clonotype was seen at least ten times. The gene calls are TRBV27 and TRBJ2-1; unclear D gene. The CDR3 has 14 amino acids. The V gene's germline CDR1 is MNHEY and CDR2 SMNVEV (reference sequence). With 6 bases removed from V and 5 bases from J, the gap between germline ends came to 14 bases. This CDR3 is CASRKGQAHNEQFF. In DNA, the CDR3 is TGTGCCAGCAGAAAGGGTCAAGCCCACAATGAGCAGTTCTTC.

This clonotype showed up many times. This chain uses TRBV28 with TRBJ1-2; weak D call: TRBD1 (6 bases). This CDR3 is 15 amino acids long. Per germline, CDR1 MDHEN and CDR2 SYDVKM. With 4 bases removed from V and 6 bases from J, the gap between germline ends came to 18 bases. CDR3 in amino acids: CASSSRGQGKNGYTF. The CDR3 nucleotides read TGTGCCAGCAGTTCCCGGGGGCAGGGGAAGAATGGCTACACCTTC.

This clonotype was seen repeatedly, ten times or more. The chain carries TRBV6-1 and TRBJ2-5; D call uncertain. With 6 bases removed from V and 2 bases from J, the gap between germline ends came to 10 bases. The V gene's germline CDR1 is MNHNS and CDR2 SASEGT. The CDR3 totals 13 residues. The CDR3 coding sequence is TGTGCCAGCAGGGCGACTGTTCAAGAGACCCAGTACTTC. Translation gives CASRATVQETQYF.

This clonotype was counted at least ten times. The V gene is TRBV5-5, the J gene TRBJ1-1; TRBD1 might be the D (6 bases). The CDR3 loop spans 13 amino acids. Germline lookup yields CDR1 SGHKS and CDR2 YYEKEE (reference sequence). Trimming stripped 0 bases from V and 3 bases from J, with 6 bases between. The CDR3 spells CASSLDRDTEAFF. The CDR3 nucleotides are TGTGCCAGCAGCTTGGACAGGGACACTGAAGCTTTCTTT.

This rearrangement joins TRBV6-2 or TRBV6-3 to TRBJ2-6, with D perhaps TRBD1 (6 bases). Germline lookup yields CDR1 MNHEY and CDR2 SVGEGT. Trimming stripped 4 bases from V and 4 bases from J, with 11 bases between. The CDR3 spans 15 residues. The CDR3 sequence is CASSLLQGGANVLTF. CDR3 nucleotide sequence: TGTGCCAGCAGTTTACTGCAGGGGGGGGCCAACGTCCTGACTTTC.

Ten or more counts support this clonotype. This chain uses TRBV30 with TRBJ2-7; 9 nucleotides agree with TRBD1. From germline, CDR1 is GTSNPN and CDR2 SVGIG (reference sequence). The CDR3 contains 14 residues. V lost 0 bases to trimming and J lost 1 base; unmatched junction nucleotides: 1. CDR3 residues: CAWSVGTGSYEQYF. CDR3 nucleotides: TGTGCCTGGAGTGTCGGGACAGGGTCCTACGAGCAGTACTTC. Combining the CDR3 with reference TRBV30 and TRBJ2-7 gives the whole variable domain SQTIHQWPATLVQPVGSPLSLECTVEGTSNPNLYWYRQAAGRGLQLLFYSVGIGQISSEVPQNLSASRPQDRQFILSSKKLLLSDSGFYLCAWSVGTGSYEQYFGPGTRLTVT.

This clonotype appeared many times. The genes are TRBV7-8 and TRBJ2-3, with 9 bases identical to TRBD2. This CDR3 contains 15 residues. The junction had 3 bases not matched to a gene; V was cut back by 2 bases and J by 3 bases. The V gene's germline CDR1 is SGHVS and CDR2 FQNEAQ. The CDR3 here is CASSLWGLATDTQYF. CDR3 DNA: TGTGCCAGCAGCTTATGGGGACTAGCAACAGATACGCAGTATTTT.

The chain recombines TRBV20-1 with TRBJ1-6, with 10 bases identical to TRBD1. After removal of 5 bases from V and 8 bases from J, the junction contained 6 bases not matched to a gene. Looked up from germline, CDR1 is DFQATT and CDR2 is SNEGSKA (reference sequence). This CDR3 is 14 amino acids long. This CDR3 reads CSAGETGGHSPLHF. As DNA, the CDR3 is TGCAGTGCTGGCGAGACAGGGGGCCATTCACCCCTCCACTTT.

This clonotype was seen at least ten times. This chain connects TRBV28 to TRBJ2-1; D unclear. From germline, CDR1 is MDHEN and CDR2 SYDVKM. CDR3 length equals 17 residues. V was cut by 3 bases and J by 0 bases, with 15 bases left in between. The CDR3 region is CASSFPRHGNSYNEQFF. In nucleotides, the CDR3 is TGTGCCAGCAGTTTCCCTCGACACGGAAACTCCTACAATGAGCAGTTCTTC.